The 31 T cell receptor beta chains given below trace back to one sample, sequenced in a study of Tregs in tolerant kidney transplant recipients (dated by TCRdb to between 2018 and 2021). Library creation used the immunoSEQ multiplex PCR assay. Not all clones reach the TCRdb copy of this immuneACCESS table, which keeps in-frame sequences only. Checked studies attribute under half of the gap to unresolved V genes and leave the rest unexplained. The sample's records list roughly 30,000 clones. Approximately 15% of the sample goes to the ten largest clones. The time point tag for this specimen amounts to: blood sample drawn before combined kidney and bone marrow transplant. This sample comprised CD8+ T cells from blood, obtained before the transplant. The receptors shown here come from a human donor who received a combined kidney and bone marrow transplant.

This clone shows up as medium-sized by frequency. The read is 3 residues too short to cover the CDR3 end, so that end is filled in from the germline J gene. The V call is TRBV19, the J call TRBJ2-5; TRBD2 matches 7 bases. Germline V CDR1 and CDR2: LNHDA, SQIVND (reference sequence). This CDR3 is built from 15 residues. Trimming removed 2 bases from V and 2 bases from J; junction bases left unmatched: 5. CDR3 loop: CASSILGGGQETQYF. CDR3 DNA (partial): TGTGCCAGTAGTATACTGGGCGGGGGACAAGAGACC.

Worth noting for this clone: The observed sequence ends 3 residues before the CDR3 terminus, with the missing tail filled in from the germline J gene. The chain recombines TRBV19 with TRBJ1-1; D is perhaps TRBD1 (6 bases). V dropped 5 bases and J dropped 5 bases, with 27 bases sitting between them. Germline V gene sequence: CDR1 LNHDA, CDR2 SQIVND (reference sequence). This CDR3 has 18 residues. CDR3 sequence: CASSPLVGREGVRTEAFF. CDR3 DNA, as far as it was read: TGTGCCAGTAGTCCCCTCGTTGGTAGGGAGGGGGTGAGGACTGAA.

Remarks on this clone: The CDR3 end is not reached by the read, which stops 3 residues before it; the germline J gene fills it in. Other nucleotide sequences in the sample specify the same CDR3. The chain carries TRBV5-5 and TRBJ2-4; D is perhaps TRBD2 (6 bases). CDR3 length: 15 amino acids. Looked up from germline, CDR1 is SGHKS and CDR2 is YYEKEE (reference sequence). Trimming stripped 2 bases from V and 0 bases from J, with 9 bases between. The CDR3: CASSLGGLAKNIQYF. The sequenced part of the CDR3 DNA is TGTGCCAGCAGCTTAGGAGGGCTAGCCAAAAACATT.

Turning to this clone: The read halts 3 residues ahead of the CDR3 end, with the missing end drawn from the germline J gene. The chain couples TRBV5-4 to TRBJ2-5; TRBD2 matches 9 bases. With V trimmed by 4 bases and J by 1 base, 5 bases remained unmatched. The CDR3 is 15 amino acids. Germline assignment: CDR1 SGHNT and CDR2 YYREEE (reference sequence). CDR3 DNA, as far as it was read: TGTGCCAGCAGCCCCCTAGCGGGACCCCAAGAGACC. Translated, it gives CASSPLAGPQET. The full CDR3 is CASSPLAGPQETQYF. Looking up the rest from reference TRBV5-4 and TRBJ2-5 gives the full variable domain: ETGVTQSPTHLIKTRGQQVTLRCSSQSGHNTVSWYQQALGQGPQFIFQYYREEENGRGNFPPRFSGLQFPNYSSELNVNALELDDSALYLCASSPLAGPQETQYFGPGTRLLVL.

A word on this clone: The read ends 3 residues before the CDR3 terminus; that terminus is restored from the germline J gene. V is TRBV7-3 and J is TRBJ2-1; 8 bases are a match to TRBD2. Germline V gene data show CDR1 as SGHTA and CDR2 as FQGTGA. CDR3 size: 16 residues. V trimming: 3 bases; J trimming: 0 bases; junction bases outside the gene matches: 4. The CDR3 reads CASSFTAGGSYNEQFF. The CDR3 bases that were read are TGTGCCAGCAGCTTTACGGCGGGAGGCTCCTACAATGAG.

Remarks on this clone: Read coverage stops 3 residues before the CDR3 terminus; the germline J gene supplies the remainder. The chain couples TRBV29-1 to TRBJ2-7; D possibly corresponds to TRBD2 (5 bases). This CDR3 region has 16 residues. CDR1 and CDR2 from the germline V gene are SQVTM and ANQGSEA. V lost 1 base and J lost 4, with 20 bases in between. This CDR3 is CSVEGTFSGTRYEQYF. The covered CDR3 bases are TGCAGCGTTGAAGGGACCTTCTCGGGCACTAGGTACGAG.

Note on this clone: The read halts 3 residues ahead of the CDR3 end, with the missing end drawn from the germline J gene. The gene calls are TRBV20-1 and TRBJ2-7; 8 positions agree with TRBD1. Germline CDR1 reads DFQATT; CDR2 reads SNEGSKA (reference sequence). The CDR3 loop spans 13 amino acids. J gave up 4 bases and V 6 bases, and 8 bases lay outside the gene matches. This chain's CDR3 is CSANTGGWYEQYF. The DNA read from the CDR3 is TGCAGTGCGAACACAGGGGGTTGGTACGAG.

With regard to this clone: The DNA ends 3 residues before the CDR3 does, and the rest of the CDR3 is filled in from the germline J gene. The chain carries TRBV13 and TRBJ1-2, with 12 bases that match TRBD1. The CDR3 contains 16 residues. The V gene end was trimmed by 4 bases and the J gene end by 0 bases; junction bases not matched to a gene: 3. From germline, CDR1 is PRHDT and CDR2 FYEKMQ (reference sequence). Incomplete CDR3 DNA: TGTGCCAGCAGCTGGGGACAGGGGGCTGCTAACTATGGC. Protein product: CASSWGQGAANYG. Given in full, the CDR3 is CASSWGQGAANYGYTF. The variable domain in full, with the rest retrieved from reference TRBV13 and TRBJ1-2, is AAGVIQSPRHLIKEKRETATLKCYPIPRHDTVYWYQQGPGQDPQFLISFYEKMQSDKGSIPDRFSAQQFSDYHSELNMSSLELGDSALYFCASSWGQGAANYGYTFGSGTRLTVV.

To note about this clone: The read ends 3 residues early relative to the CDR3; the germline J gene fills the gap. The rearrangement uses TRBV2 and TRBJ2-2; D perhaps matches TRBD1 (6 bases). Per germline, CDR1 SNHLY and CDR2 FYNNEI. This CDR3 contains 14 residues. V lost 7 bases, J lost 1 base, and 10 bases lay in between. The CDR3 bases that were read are TGTGCCAGCAAAGGGACACTGAACACCGGGGAG. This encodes CASKGTLNTGE. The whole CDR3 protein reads CASKGTLNTGELFF. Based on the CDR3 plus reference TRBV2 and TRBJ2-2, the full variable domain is EPEVTQTPSHQVTQMGQEVILRCVPISNHLYFYWYRQILGQKVEFLVSFYNNEISEKSEIFDDQFSVERPDGSNFTLKIRSTKLEDSAMYFCASKGTLNTGELFFGEGSRLTVL.

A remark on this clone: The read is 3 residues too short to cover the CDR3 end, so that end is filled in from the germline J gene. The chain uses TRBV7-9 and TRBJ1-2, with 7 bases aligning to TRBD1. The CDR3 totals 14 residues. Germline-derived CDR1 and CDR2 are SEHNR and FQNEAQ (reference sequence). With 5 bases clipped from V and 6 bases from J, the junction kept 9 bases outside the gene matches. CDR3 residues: CASSPSGGLDGYTF. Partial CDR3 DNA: TGTGCCAGCAGCCCCTCAGGGGGTCTCGATGGC.

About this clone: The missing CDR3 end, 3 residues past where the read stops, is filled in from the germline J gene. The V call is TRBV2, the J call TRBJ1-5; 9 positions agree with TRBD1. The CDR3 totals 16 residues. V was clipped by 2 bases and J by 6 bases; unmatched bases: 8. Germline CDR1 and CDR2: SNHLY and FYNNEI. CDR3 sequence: CASSERGTGFFQPQHF. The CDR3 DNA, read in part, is TGTGCCAGCAGTGAAAGGGGGACAGGGTTTTTTCAGCCC.

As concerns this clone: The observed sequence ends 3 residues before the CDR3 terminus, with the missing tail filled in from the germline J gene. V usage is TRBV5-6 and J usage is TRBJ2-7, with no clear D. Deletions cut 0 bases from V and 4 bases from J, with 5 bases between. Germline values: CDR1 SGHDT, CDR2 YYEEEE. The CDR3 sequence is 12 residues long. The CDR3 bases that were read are TGTGCCAGCAGCTTGGGGCTTTACGAG. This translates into CASSLGLYE. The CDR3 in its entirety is CASSLGLYEQYF.

CDR3 DNA, as far as it was read: TGTGCCAGCAGCTTAGCAGCGGGGGGAACTAATGAAAAA. This gives the protein CASSLAAGGTNEK. The CDR3 in its entirety is CASSLAAGGTNEKLFF. The rearrangement links TRBV13 to TRBJ1-4; D is perhaps TRBD1 (5 bases). The read terminates 3 residues ahead of where the CDR3 ends, so the germline J gene completes it. Trimming left V 1 base short and J 1 base short, with 10 bases between. Germline V CDR1 and CDR2: PRHDT, FYEKMQ (reference sequence). The CDR3 is 16 residues long.

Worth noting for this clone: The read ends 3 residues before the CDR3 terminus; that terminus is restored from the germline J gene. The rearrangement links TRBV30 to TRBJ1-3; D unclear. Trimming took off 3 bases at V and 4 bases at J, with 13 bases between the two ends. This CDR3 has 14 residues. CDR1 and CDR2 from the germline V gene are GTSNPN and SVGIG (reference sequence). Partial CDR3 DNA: TGTGCCTGGAGCCCCAGGATACTCGGAAACACC. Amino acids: CAWSPRILGNT. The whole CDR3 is CAWSPRILGNTIYF.

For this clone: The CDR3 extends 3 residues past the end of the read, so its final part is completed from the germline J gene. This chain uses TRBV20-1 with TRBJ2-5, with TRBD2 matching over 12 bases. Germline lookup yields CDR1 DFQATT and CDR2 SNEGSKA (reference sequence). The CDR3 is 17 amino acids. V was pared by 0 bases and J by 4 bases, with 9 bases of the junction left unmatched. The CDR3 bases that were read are TGCAGTGCTAGAGATTGGACTAGCGGGAAAGGTGGAGAGACC. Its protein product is CSARDWTSGKGGET. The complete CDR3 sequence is CSARDWTSGKGGETQYF.

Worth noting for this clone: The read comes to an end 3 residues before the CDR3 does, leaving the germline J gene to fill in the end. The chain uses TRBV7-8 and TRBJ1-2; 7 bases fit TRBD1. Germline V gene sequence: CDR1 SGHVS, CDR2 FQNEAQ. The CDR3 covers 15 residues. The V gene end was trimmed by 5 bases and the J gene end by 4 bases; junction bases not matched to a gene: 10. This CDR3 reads CASSEIQGGIYGYTF. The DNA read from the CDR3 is TGTGCCAGCAGCGAAATCCAGGGGGGAATCTATGGC.

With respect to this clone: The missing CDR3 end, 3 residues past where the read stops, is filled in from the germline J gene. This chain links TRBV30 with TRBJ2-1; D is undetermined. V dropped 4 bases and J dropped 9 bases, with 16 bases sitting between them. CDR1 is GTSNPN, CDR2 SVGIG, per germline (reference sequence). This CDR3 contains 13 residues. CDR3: CAWTSVAPGEQFF. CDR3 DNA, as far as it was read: TGTGCCTGGACGTCGGTCGCACCTGGTGAG.

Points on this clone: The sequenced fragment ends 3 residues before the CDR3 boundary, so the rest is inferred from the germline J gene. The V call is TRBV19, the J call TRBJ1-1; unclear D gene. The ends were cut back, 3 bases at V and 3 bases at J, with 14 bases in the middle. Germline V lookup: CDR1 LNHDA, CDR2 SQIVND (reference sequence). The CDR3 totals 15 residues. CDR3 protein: CASSIGADVDTEAFF. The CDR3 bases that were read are TGTGCCAGTAGTATCGGTGCGGATGTGGACACTGAA.

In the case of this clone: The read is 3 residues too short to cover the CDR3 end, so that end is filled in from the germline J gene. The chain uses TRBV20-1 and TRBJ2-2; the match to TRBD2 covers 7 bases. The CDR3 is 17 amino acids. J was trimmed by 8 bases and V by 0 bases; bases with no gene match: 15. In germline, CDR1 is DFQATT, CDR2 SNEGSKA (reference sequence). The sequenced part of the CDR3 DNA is TGCAGTGCTAGAGATCTAGGCCTAGCGGACCGGGGAGGGGAG. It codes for CSARDLGLADRGGE. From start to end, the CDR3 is CSARDLGLADRGGELFF.

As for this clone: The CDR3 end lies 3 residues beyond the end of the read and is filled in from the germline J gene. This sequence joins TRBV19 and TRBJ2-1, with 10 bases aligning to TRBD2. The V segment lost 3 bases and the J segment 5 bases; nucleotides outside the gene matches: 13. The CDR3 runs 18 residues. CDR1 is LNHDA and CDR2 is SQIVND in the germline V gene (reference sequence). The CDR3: CASSMGLAGEFSNNEQFF. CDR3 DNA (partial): TGTGCCAGTAGTATGGGTCTAGCGGGAGAATTTTCAAACAATGAG. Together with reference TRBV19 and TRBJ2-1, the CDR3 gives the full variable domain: DGGITQSPKYLFRKEGQNVTLSCEQNLNHDAMYWYRQDPGQGLRLIYYSQIVNDFQKGDIAEGYSVSREKKESFPLTVTSAQKNPTAFYLCASSMGLAGEFSNNEQFFGPGTRLTVL.

CDR3 DNA, as far as it was read: TGTGCCACCAGCAGCACTAGCGGGAAAAACATT. Amino acid sequence: CATSSTSGKNI. The whole CDR3 is CATSSTSGKNIQYF. This chain uses TRBV15 with TRBJ2-4; TRBD2 matches 9 bases. The read falls 3 residues short of the CDR3 end, and the missing part is taken from the germline J gene. Germline V CDR1 and CDR2: LNHNV, YYDKDF (reference sequence). The J segment lost 4 bases and the V segment lost 3 bases, leaving 1 base of the junction unmatched. The CDR3 runs to 14 residues.

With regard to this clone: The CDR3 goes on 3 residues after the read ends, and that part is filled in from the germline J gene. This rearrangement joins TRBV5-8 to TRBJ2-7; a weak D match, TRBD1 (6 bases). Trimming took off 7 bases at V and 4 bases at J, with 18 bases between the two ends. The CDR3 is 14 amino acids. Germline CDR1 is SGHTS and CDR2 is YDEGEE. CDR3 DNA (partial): TGTGCCAGCCTCTGGGGGCCAGAAAAATACGAG. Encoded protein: CASLWGPEKYE. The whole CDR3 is CASLWGPEKYEQYF.

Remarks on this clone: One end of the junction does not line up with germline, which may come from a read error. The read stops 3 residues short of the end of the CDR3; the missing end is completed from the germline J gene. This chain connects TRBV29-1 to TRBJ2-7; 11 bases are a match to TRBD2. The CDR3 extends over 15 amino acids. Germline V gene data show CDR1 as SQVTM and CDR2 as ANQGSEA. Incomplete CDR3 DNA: TGCAGCGTCGAAGGTCTAGCGGGAGGCTCCTACGAG. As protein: CSVEGLAGGSYE. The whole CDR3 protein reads CSVEGLAGGSYEQYF.

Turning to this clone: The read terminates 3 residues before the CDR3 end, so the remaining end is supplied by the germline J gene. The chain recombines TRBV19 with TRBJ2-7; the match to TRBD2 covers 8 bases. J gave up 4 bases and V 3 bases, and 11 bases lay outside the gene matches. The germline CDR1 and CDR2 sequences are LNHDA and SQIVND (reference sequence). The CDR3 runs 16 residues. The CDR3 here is CASSIGGLAGRYEQYF. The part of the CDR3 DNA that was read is TGTGCCAGTAGTATTGGAGGTCTAGCGGGCAGATACGAG.

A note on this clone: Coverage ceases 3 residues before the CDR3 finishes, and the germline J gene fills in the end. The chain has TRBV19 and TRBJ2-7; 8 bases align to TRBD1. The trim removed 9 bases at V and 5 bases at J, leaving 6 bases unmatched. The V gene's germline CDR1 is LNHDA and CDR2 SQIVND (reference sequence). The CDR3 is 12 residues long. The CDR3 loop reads CASTDRVNEQYF. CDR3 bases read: TGTGCCAGCACGGACAGGGTAAACGAG. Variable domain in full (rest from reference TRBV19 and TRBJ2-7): DGGITQSPKYLFRKEGQNVTLSCEQNLNHDAMYWYRQDPGQGLRLIYYSQIVNDFQKGDIAEGYSVSREKKESFPLTVTSAQKNPTAFYLCASTDRVNEQYFGPGTRLTVT.

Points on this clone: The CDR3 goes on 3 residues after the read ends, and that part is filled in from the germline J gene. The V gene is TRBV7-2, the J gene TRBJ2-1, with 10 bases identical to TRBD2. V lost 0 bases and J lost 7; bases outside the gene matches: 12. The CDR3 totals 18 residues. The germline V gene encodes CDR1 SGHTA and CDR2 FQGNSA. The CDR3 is CASSLALTAGGLGNEQFF. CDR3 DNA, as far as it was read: TGTGCCAGCAGCTTAGCCCTAACAGCGGGAGGGCTTGGGAATGAG.

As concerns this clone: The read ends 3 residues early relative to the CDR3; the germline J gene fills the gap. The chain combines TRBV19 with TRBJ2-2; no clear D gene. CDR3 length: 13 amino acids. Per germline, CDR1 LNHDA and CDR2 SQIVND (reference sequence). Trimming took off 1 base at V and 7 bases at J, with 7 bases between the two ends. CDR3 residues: CASSIVPGGELFF. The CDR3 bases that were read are TGTGCCAGTAGTATAGTTCCCGGCGGGGAG.

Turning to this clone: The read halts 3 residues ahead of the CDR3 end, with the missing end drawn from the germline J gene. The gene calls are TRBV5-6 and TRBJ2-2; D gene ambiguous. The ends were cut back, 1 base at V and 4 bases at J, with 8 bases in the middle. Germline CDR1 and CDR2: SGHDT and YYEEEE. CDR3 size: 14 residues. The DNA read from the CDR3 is TGTGCCAGCAGCTTGCCACAGTCCACCGGGGAG. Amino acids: CASSLPQSTGE. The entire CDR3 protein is CASSLPQSTGELFF.

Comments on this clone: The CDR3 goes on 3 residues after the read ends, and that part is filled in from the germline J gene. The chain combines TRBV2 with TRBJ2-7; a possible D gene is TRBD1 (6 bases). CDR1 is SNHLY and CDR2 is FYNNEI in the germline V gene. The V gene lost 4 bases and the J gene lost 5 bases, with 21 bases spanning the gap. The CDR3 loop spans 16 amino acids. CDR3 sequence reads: CASSAVTGSLRDEQYF. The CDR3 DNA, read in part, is TGTGCCAGCAGTGCGGTTACAGGGTCTTTAAGAGACGAG.

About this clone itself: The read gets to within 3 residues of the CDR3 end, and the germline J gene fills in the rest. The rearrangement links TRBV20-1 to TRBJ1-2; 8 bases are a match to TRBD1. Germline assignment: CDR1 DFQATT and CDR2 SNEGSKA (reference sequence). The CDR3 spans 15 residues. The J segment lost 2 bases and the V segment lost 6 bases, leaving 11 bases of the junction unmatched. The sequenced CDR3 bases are TGCAGTGCCAGTGAACCTGGACAGGGAAACTATGGC. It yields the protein CSASEPGQGNYG. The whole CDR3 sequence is CSASEPGQGNYGYTF.

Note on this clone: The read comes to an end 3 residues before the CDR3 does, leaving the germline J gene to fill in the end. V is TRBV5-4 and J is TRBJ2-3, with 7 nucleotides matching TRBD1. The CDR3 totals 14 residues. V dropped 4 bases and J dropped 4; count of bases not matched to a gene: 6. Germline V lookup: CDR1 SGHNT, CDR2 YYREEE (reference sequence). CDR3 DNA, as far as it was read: TGTGCCAGCAGCCCAACAGGGGCGGCAGATACG. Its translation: CASSPTGAADT. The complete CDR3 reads CASSPTGAADTQYF.